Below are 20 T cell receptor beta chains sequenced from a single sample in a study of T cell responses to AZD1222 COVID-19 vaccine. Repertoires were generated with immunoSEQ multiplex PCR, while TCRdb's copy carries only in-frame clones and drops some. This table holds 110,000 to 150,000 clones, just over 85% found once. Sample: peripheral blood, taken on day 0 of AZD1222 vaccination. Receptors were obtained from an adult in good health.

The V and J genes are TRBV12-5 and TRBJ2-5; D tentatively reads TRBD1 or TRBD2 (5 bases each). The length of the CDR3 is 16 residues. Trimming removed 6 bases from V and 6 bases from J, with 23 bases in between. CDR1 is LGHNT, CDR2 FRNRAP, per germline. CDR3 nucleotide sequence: TGTGCTAGTGGCTTCGGACCTGAGGGACGTCTAAAGACCCAGTACTTC. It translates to CASGFGPEGRLKTQYF.

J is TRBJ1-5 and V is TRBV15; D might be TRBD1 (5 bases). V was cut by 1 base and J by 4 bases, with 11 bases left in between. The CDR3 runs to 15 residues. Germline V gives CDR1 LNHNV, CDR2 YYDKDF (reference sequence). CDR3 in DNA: TGTGCCACCAGCAGAGCGCAGGGATCGAATCAGCCCCAGCATTTT. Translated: CATSRAQGSNQPQHF.

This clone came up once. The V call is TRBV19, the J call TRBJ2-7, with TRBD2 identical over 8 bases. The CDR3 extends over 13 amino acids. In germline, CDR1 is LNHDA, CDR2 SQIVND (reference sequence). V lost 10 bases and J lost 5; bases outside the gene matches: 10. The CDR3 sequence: CATTAGGFNEQYF. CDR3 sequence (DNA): TGTGCCACTACCGCGGGGGGATTCAACGAGCAGTACTTC.

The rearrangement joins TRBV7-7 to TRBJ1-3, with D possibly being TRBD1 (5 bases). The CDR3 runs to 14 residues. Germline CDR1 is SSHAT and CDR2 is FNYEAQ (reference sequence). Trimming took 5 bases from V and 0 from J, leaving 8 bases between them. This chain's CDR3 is CASSRDSSGNTIYF. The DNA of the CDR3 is TGTGCCAGCAGCCGAGACAGCTCTGGAAACACCATATATTTT.

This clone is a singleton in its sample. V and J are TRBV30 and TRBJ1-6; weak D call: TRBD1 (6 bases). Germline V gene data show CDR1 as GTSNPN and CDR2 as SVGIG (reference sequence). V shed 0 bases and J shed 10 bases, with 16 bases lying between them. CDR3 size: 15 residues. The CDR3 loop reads CAWSVRGAKNSPLHF. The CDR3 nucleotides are TGTGCCTGGAGTGTAAGGGGGGCGAAAAACTCACCCCTCCACTTT.

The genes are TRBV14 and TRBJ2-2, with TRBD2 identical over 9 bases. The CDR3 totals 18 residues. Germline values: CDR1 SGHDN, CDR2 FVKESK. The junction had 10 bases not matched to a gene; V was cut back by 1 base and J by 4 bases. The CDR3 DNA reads TGTGCCAGCAGCCAAGTGTCGTCCCGCGGGAGGGCCACCGGGGAGCTGTTTTTT. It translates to CASSQVSSRGRATGELFF.

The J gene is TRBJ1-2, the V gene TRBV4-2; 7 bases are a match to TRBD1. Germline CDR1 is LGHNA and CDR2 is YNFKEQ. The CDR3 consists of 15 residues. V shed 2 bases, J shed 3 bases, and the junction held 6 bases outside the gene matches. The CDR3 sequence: CASSQLQGRDYGYTF. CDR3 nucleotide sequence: TGTGCCAGCAGCCAACTACAGGGGAGGGACTATGGCTACACCTTC.

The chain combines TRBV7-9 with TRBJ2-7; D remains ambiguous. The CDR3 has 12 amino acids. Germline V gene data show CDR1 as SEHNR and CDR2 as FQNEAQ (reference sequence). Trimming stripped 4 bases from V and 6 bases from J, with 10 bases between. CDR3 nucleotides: TGTGCCAGCAGCTCAACTACGCCCGAGCAGTACTTC. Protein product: CASSSTTPEQYF.

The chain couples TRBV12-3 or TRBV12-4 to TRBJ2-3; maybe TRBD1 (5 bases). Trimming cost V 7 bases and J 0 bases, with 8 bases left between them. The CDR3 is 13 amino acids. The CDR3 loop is CASTQGSTDTQYF. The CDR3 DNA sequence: TGTGCCAGCACCCAGGGAAGCACAGATACGCAGTATTTT.

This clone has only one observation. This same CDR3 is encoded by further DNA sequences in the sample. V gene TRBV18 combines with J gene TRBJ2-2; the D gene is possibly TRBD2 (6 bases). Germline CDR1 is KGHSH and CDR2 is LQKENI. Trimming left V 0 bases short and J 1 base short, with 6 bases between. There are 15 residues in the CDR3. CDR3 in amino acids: CASSPPGGNTGELFF. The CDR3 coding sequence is TGTGCCAGCTCACCACCGGGAGGGAACACCGGGGAGCTGTTTTTT.

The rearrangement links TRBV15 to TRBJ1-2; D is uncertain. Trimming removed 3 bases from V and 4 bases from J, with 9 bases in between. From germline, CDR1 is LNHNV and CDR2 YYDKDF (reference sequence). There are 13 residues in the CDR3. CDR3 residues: CATSRDLGYGYTF. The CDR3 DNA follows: TGTGCCACCAGCAGGGACCTTGGCTATGGCTACACCTTC.

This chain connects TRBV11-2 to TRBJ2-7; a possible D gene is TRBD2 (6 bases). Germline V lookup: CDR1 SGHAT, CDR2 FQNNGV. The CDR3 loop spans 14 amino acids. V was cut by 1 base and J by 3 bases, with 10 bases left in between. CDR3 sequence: CASSLAVSGYEQYF. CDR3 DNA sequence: TGTGCCAGCAGCTTAGCCGTTAGCGGCTACGAGCAGTACTTC.

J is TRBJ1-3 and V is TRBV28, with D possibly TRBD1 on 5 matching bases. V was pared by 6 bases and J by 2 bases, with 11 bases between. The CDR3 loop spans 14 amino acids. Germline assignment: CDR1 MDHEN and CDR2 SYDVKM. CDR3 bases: TGTGCCAGCAGAACACGACAGACTGGAAACACCATATATTTT. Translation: CASRTRQTGNTIYF. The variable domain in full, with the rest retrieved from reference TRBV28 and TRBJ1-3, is DVKVTQSSRYLVKRTGEKVFLECVQDMDHENMFWYRQDPGLGLRLIYFSYDVKMKEKGDIPEGYSVSREKKERFSLILESASTNQTSMYLCASRTRQTGNTIYFGEGSWLTVV.

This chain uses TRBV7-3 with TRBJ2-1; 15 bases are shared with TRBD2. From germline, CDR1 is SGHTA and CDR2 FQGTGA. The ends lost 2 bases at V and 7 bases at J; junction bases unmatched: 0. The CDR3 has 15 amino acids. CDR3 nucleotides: TGTGCCAGCAGCTTAGGACTAGCGGGAGGGAATGAGCAGTTCTTC. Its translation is CASSLGLAGGNEQFF.

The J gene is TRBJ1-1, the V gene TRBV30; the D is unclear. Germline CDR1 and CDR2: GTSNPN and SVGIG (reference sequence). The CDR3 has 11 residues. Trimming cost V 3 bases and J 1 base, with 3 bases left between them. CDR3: CAWRTNTEAFF. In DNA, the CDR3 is TGTGCCTGGAGGACGAACACTGAAGCTTTCTTT.

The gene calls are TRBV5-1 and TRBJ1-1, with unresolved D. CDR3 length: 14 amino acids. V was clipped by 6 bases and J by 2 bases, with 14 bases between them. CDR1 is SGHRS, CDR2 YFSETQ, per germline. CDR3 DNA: TGCGCCAGCAAGGACCTAAACACCAACACTGAAGCTTTCTTT. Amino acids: CASKDLNTNTEAFF.

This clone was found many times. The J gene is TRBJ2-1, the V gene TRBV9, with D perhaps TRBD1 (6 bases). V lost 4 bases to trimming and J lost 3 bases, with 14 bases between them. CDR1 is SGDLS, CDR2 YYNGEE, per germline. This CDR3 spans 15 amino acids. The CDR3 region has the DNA TGTGCCAGCAGCAGATACTGGACAGTCTACAATGAGCAGTTCTTC. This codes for CASSRYWTVYNEQFF.

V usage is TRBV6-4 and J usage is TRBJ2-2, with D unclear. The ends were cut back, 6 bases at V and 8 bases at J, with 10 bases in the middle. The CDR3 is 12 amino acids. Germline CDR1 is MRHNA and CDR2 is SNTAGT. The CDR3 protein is CASRTPGGELFF. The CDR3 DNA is TGTGCCAGCAGAACCCCTGGGGGGGAGCTGTTTTTT.

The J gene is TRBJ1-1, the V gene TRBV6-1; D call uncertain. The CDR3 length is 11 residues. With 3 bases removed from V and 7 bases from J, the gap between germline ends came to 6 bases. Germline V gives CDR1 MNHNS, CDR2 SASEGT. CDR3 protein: CASSDLIEAFF. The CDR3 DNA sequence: TGTGCCAGCAGTGATTTAATTGAAGCTTTCTTT.

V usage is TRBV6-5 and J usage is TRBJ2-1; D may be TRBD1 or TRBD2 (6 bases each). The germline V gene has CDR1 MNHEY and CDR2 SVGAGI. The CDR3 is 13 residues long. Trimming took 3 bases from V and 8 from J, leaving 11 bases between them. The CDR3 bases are TGTGCCAGCAGTTATGGGGGGCGGGATGAGCAGTTCTTC. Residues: CASSYGGRDEQFF.